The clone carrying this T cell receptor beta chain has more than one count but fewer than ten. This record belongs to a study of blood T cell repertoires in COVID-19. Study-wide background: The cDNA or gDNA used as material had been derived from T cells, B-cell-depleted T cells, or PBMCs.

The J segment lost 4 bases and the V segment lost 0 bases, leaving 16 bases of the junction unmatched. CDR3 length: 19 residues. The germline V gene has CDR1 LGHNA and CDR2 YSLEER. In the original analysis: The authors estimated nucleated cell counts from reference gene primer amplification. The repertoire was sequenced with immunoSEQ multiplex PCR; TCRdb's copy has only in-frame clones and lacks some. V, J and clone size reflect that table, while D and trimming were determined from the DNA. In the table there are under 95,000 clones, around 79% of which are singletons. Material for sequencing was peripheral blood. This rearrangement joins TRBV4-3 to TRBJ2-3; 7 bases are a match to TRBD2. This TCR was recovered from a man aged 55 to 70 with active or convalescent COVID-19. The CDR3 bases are TGCGCCAGCAGCCAAGATAGGGATTCTAGCGGCGTTTGGGCAGATACGCAGTATTTT. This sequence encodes CASSQDRDSSGVWADTQYF.